The next 26 T cell receptor beta chains were all read from a single sample in a study of tumor and adjacent non-tumor tissue in lung cancer. The library came from three nested PCR rounds adapted from ARM-PCR protocols. Via MiXCR, TCRdb re-called the multiplex PCR reads, giving one row per CDR3 protein. The sample has 200,000 to 250,000 distinct CDR3 sequences, over 55% seen once; the top ten hold approximately 26%. The template was RNA from unsorted bulk tissue. The specimen was lung tumor tissue. The receptor source for this set is a man in his 60s with non-small cell lung cancer.

Comment on this clonotype: One end of the junction varies from germline; a read error may be responsible. The chain links TRBV4-3 to TRBJ2-3; TRBD2 matches at 9 bases. Germline CDR1 LGHNA, CDR2 YSLEER. The CDR3 spans 16 residues. The CDR3 DNA sequence: TGCGCCAGCAGCCAACAGACTAGCGGATTCACAGATTCGCAGTATTTT. Amino acids: CASSQQTSGFTDSQYF.

Only one count was recorded for this clonotype. Mismatch with germline at one junction end may stem from a read error. The CDR3 is CASSLPVDNYGYSF. CDR3 DNA: TGTGCCAGCAGTCTCCCTGTCGACAATTATGGCTACAGCTTC. This chain connects TRBV28 to TRBJ1-2; D unresolved. Per germline, CDR1 MDHEN and CDR2 SYDVKM. The CDR3 has 14 amino acids.

This chain connects TRBV20-1 to TRBJ2-3, with 10 bases that match TRBD2. Losses at the gene ends were 7 bases for V and 5 bases for J; bases not matched to a gene: 15. The germline V gene encodes CDR1 DFQATT and CDR2 SNEGSKA (reference sequence). This CDR3 contains 16 residues. The CDR3 DNA reads TGCAGTGGCTCCCCGGGACTAGCGCTCCCAGGAGATACGCAGTATTTT. The encoded protein is CSGSPGLALPGDTQYF.

This clonotype has at least ten counts. The chain employs TRBV6-5 and TRBJ1-2, with TRBD1 matching 7 bases. The CDR3 length is 14 residues. Germline values: CDR1 MNHEY, CDR2 SVGAGI. After removal of 6 bases from V and 4 bases from J, the junction contained 8 bases not matched to a gene. The CDR3 DNA sequence: TGTGCCAGCAGACGACAGGGTAGTGTCTATGGCTACACCTTC. As protein: CASRRQGSVYGYTF.

This clonotype was observed a few times. A much larger clone sits a single nucleotide away, making a read error possible. V gene TRBV5-6 combines with J gene TRBJ1-2, with D unclear. Trimming pared 0 bases from V and 4 bases from J, leaving 4 bases between. CDR1 and CDR2 (germline): SGHDT, YYEEEE. The CDR3 totals 12 residues. The chain's CDR3 is CASSLDSYGYTF. Written as DNA, the CDR3 is TGTGCCAGCAGCTTGGACAGCTATGGCTACACCTTC.

Concerning this clonotype itself: The CDR3 end shows no conserved phenylalanine or tryptophan, and so a read error is likely. The rearrangement links TRBV6-1 to TRBJ2-7; 11 bases line up with TRBD2. This CDR3 is 15 amino acids long. In germline, CDR1 is MNHNS, CDR2 SASEGT. The chain's CDR3 is CASSESSGGSSEQYL. In DNA, the CDR3 is TGTGCCAGCAGTGAATCTAGCGGGGGGTCCTCCGAGCAGTACCTC.

This chain connects TRBV20-1 to TRBJ2-7, with 11 bases lining up with TRBD1. The V segment lost 0 bases and the J segment 9 bases; nucleotides outside the gene matches: 16. Germline loops: CDR1 DFQATT, CDR2 SNEGSKA (reference sequence). The CDR3 spans 17 residues. The CDR3 is CSARDRTGGGSPYGQYF. The CDR3 region has the DNA TGCAGTGCTAGAGACCGGACAGGGGGCGGGTCCCCCTATGGGCAGTACTTC.

The table lists this clonotype with a few counts. The chain employs TRBV6-1 and TRBJ2-7; D possibly uses TRBD1 or TRBD2 (5 bases each). The V end lost 7 bases, the J end lost 3 bases, and 16 bases lay between the germline ends. The CDR3 runs to 14 residues. Germline-derived CDR1 and CDR2 are MNHNS and SASEGT. CDR3 in DNA: TGTGCCAGCATTTCTGGGACCCACGTCTACGAGCAGTACTTC. This gives the protein CASISGTHVYEQYF.

Concerning this clonotype: Being one base from a much bigger clone, this may be a read error. The J gene is TRBJ2-4, the V gene TRBV30, with TRBD2 as a possible D gene (6 bases). The CDR3 extends over 14 amino acids. Germline lookup yields CDR1 GTSNPN and CDR2 SVGIG (reference sequence). The chain's CDR3 is CACSVGLAKNIQYF. The CDR3 bases are TGTGCCTGCAGTGTGGGACTAGCCAAAAACATTCAGTACTTC.

V usage is TRBV12-3 or TRBV12-4 and J usage is TRBJ1-3; D ambiguous. The CDR3 loop spans 16 amino acids. Trimming removed 5 bases from V and 5 bases from J, with 19 bases in between. The CDR3 loop reads CASSTILTSARNTIYF. In nucleotides, the CDR3 is TGTGCCAGCAGTACCATATTAACTAGCGCTAGAAACACCATATATTTT.

A word on this clonotype: A much more abundant neighbour one base away suggests this may be a read error. The V gene is TRBV20-1, the J gene TRBJ1-6; perhaps TRBD1 as D (6 bases). This CDR3 has 15 residues. Germline V gene sequence: CDR1 DFQATT, CDR2 SNEGSKA (reference sequence). For the CDR3, the DNA is TGCGGTGCTAGAGACCTCCCAGGGGAAAATTCACCCCTCCACTTT. Its translation is CGARDLPGENSPLHF.

This clonotype showed up just a few times. The chain employs TRBV4-2 and TRBJ1-6, with 8 bases identical to TRBD1. CDR3 size: 16 residues. V gave up 0 bases and J gave up 10 bases; unmatched junction bases: 8. From germline, CDR1 is LGHNA and CDR2 YNFKEQ. This chain's CDR3 is CASSQDSGRGQSPLHF. The CDR3 DNA reads as TGTGCCAGCAGCCAAGATAGTGGCAGGGGGCAATCACCCCTCCACTTT.

Comment on this clonotype: A read error may produce the germline difference seen at one junction end. The rearrangement links TRBV4-2 to TRBJ2-3; D is unclear. CDR3 length: 15 residues. From germline, CDR1 is LGHNA and CDR2 YNFKEQ. Here the CDR3 DNA reads TGTGACAGCAGCCAAGTCGTAGGGCGAACAGATACGCAGTATTTT. It encodes CDSSQVVGRTDTQYF.

Of note for this clonotype: A read error may explain this, as a much larger clone is one base away. The J gene is TRBJ2-7, the V gene TRBV11-3, with TRBD1 matching 8 bases. The CDR3 is 15 residues long. The V segment lost 6 bases and the J segment 6 bases; nucleotides outside the gene matches: 13. CDR1 is SGHNT and CDR2 is YENEEA in the germline V gene. Here the CDR3 DNA reads TGTGCCAGCAGAGGTATCGGGACAGGTCCCGCCGAGCAGTACTTC. This encodes CASRGIGTGPAEQYF.

The chain joins TRBV30 to TRBJ2-5; D unclear. Per germline, CDR1 GTSNPN and CDR2 SVGIG (reference sequence). This CDR3 is 14 amino acids long. V was cut by 0 bases and J by 5 bases, with 13 bases left in between. The CDR3 nucleotides read TGTGCCTGGAGTGTAGCAAGAGGTGGGGAGACCCAGTACTTC. This sequence encodes CAWSVARGGETQYF.

In regard to this clonotype: Compared with germline, one end of the junction differs, possibly owing to a read error. The chain is built from TRBV20-1 and TRBJ1-6; 9 bases fit TRBD1. The CDR3 is 13 amino acids. Germline CDR1 reads DFQATT; CDR2 reads SNEGSKA (reference sequence). Written as DNA, the CDR3 is TGCTCCACAGGGGGCACAAATAATACACCCCTCTACTTT. As protein: CSTGGTNNTPLYF.

Remarks on this clonotype: This may be a read error: a much more frequent sequence differs by one nucleotide. The chain links TRBV6-6 to TRBJ2-7; D perhaps matches TRBD1 (5 bases). Trimming cost V 0 bases and J 6 bases, with 15 bases left between them. The CDR3 spans 15 residues. CDR1 and CDR2 (germline): MNHNY, SVGAGI (reference sequence). DNA for the CDR3: TGTGCCAGCAGTTACTCGGCACTGGGTACAGGCGAGCAGTACTTC. Its protein is CASSYSALGTGEQYF.

On this clonotype: A much larger clone differs from this one at a single base, so this may be a read error. The chain couples TRBV6-5 to TRBJ2-5, with D perhaps TRBD1 (5 bases). The germline CDR1 and CDR2 sequences are MNHEY and SVGAGI. There are 11 residues in the CDR3. The germline V and J ends were trimmed by 7 bases and 7 bases, with 10 bases remaining between them. The CDR3 protein is CASKKDTTQYF. The CDR3 coding sequence is TGTGCCAGCAAGAAGGACACGACCCAGTACTTC.

This clonotype occurred a few times. J is TRBJ2-3 and V is TRBV4-1; no clear D. This CDR3 is built from 13 residues. V was trimmed by 0 bases and J by 8 bases, leaving 9 bases between them. Per the germline V gene, CDR1 is MGHRA and CDR2 is YSYEKL. For the CDR3, the DNA is TGCGCCAGCAGCCAAGAATCCACGGGTACGCAGTATTTT. Translation: CASSQESTGTQYF.

Only a few counts were recorded for this clonotype. The chain is built from TRBV20-1 and TRBJ1-2, with 9 bases identical to TRBD1. V lost 6 bases and J lost 7; bases outside the gene matches: 9. The length of the CDR3 is 13 residues. The V gene's germline CDR1 is DFQATT and CDR2 SNEGSKA (reference sequence). The CDR3 loop reads CSAPDRGRTGYTF. CDR3 nucleotide sequence: TGCAGTGCCCCGGACAGGGGAAGGACTGGCTACACCTTC.

A remark on this clonotype: Germline is not matched at one junction end, which may reflect a read error. The chain is built from TRBV20-1 and TRBJ1-1; maybe TRBD1 (5 bases). The CDR3 runs 13 residues. Germline assignment: CDR1 DFQATT and CDR2 SNEGSKA (reference sequence). The CDR3 sequence is CSAKTDRGTGAFF. Here the CDR3 DNA reads TGCAGTGCTAAAACCGACCGGGGCACTGGAGCTTTCTTT.

On this clonotype: A much larger clone lies one base from this, so it may be a read error. The chain carries TRBV24-1 and TRBJ1-1, with 7 bases that match TRBD1. CDR1 is KGHDR, CDR2 SFDVKD, per germline. The CDR3 loop spans 14 amino acids. CDR3: CATREGQTNTEPFF. In DNA form, the CDR3 reads TGTGCCACCAGGGAGGGACAGACGAACACTGAACCTTTCTTT.

Comment on this clonotype: The junction does not match germline at one end; this may be a read error. The chain couples TRBV20-1 to TRBJ2-5; 12 nucleotides align to TRBD2. The germline gives CDR1 DFQATT, CDR2 SNEGSKA (reference sequence). The CDR3 is 15 residues long. The chain's CDR3 is CNARDSASGGEIQYF. DNA of the CDR3: TGCAATGCTAGAGATTCGGCTAGCGGGGGGGAGATCCAGTACTTC.

A word on this clonotype: Given a much more abundant clone one base away, this may be a read error. The genes are TRBV6-2 or TRBV6-3 and TRBJ1-2; D may be TRBD1 (6 bases). Germline V gene sequence: CDR1 MNHEY, CDR2 SVGEGT. The CDR3 spans 13 residues. For the CDR3, the DNA is TGTGCCAGCAGCCACAGGGCCCTGTATGGCTACATCTTC. Its protein product is CASSHRALYGYIF.

A remark on this clonotype: One junction end does not reproduce the germline sequence, and a read error may be involved. This chain links TRBV20-1 with TRBJ2-7; 7 nucleotides line up with TRBD2. Germline loops: CDR1 DFQATT, CDR2 SNEGSKA (reference sequence). The CDR3 consists of 12 residues. The CDR3 loop is CSGGVSRYDQYF. The CDR3, as DNA: TGTTCTGGGGGGGTTTCTCGGTACGACCAGTACTTC.

Details on this clonotype: A much more abundant neighbour one base away suggests this may be a read error. Since no conserved phenylalanine or tryptophan closes the CDR3, a read error is the likely cause. The chain has TRBV6-6 and TRBJ2-1; D ambiguous. The germline CDR1 and CDR2 sequences are MNHNY and SVGAGI (reference sequence). The CDR3 loop spans 13 amino acids. The CDR3 is CAGSYASLDEQFL. In nucleotides, the CDR3 is TGTGCCGGCAGTTACGCAAGTCTCGATGAGCAGTTCCTC.